The present T cell receptor (beta chain) was sequenced within a study of T cells after yellow fever vaccination. Study conclusions and caveats: Boosting was followed by the reappearance of most primary-vaccination clones (less than 98% CD4, around 91% CD8). The study found a weaker secondary response that peaked faster, day 5 versus 15.

It was through 5'RACE template switching that TCR cDNA was made, with a universal primer site and UMIs added. TCRdb re-called the 5' RACE reads with MiXCR, one entry per CDR3 protein. The table has fewer than 400,000 distinct CDR3 sequences, 6% to 8% seen once; the top ten hold about 15%. As regards this clonotype: No antigen is known for it.

After removal of 0 bases from V and 3 bases from J, the junction contained 3 bases not matched to a gene. The CDR3 is 16 amino acids. Germline values: CDR1 MNHEY, CDR2 SVGAGI. V usage is TRBV6-5 and J usage is TRBJ2-7, with TRBD2 matching 12 bases. Here the sequenced sample was PBMCs, taken 5 days after the yellow fever booster vaccination. This sequence originates from a young man who received the YFV17D yellow fever vaccine. CDR3 bases: TGTGCCAGCAGTTACTCCCGACTAGCGGGAGACTACGAGCAGTACTTC. As protein: CASSYSRLAGDYEQYF.